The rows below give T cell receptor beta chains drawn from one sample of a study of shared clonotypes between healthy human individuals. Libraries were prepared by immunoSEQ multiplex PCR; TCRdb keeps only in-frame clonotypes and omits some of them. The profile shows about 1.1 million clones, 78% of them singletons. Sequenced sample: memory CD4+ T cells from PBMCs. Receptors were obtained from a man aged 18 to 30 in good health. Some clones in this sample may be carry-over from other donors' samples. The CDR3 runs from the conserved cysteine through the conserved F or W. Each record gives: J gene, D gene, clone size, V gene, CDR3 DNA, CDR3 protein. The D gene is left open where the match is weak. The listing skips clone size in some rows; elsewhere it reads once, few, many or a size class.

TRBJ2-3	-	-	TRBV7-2	TGTGCCAGCAGCTTAGCGGGAGTCACAGATACGCAGTATTTT	CASSLAGVTDTQYF
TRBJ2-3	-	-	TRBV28	TGTGCCAGCACCTCGGACGGTGATACGCAGTATTTT	CASTSDGDTQYF
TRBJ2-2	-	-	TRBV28	TGTGCCATCCGGACAGACAGAAACACCGGGGAGCTGTTTTTT	CAIRTDRNTGELFF
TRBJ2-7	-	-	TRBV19	TGTGCCAGTAGAGAGGACGGGATCCTTGGGTCCTACGAGCAGTACTTC	CASREDGILGSYEQYF
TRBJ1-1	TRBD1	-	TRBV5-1	TGCGCCAGCAGCTTACCGACAGGGTATGAAGCTTTCTTT	CASSLPTGYEAFF
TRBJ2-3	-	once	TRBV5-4	TGTGCCAGCAGCTTGGAGGTTAGCGTTAGCACAGATACGCAGTATTTT	CASSLEVSVSTDTQYF
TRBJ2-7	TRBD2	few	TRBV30	TGTGCCTGGAGTCTCGGGGGGGCCTACGAGCAGTACTTC	CAWSLGGAYEQYF
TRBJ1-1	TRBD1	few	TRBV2	TGTGCCAGCAGTGATCAGGGGGCCAGGGCGAGCACTGAAGCTTTCTTT	CASSDQGARASTEAFF
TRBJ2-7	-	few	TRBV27	TGTGCCAGCAGTTTAGGAGGAGGGCTCTCCTACGAGCAGTACTTC	CASSLGGGLSYEQYF
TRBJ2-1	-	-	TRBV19	-	CASSIFVPAEQFF
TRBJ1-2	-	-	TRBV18	TGTGCCAGCTCACCAGACCGAAACTATGGCTACACCTTC	CASSPDRNYGYTF
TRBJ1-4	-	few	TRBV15	TGTGCCACCAGCAGACGCCCTAAGAATGAAAAACTGTTCTTT	CATSRRPKNEKLFF
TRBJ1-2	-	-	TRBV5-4	TGTGCCAGCAGCTTGGATGCGGGGCTCCTGACCCCCTACTATGGCTACACCTTC	CASSLDAGLLTPYYGYTF
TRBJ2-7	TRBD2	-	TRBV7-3	TGTGCCCAGAGAAAGCCGGGACTAGCGTCATGGGAGCAGTACTTC	CAQRKPGLASWEQYF
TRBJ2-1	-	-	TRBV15	TGTGCCACCAGCAGAGTTGACGGCGACAATGAGCAGTTCTTC	CATSRVDGDNEQFF
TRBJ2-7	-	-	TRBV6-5	TGTGCCAGCAGCCCCCTGAGACTAGTACACTACGAGCAGTACTTC	CASSPLRLVHYEQYF
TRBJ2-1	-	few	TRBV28	TGTGCCAGCAGTTCCCCTCACACGGCGGGAAGCTCCTACAATGAGCAGTTCTTC	CASSSPHTAGSSYNEQFF
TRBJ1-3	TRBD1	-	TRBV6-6	TGTGCCAGCAGTACCTATCAGGGGGTCTCTGGAAACACCATATATTTT	CASSTYQGVSGNTIYF
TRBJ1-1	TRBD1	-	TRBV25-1	TGTGCCAGCAGACAGGGGACTCTGATGAACACTGAAGCTTTCTTT	CASRQGTLMNTEAFF
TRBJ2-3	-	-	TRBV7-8	TGTGCCAGCAGCTTTCGGGACTTTGGGAGGACAGATACGCAGTATTTT	CASSFRDFGRTDTQYF
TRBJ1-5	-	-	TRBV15	TGTGCCACCAGCAGAGATAGAGGGGGGATGGCCCAGCATTTT	CATSRDRGGMAQHF
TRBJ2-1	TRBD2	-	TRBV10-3	TGTGCCACCAAAACTAGCGGGAGCGACAATGAGCAGTTCTTC	CATKTSGSDNEQFF
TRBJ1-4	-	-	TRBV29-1	TGCAGCGTCCAAATAAATCGGGGAGGTGAAAAACTGTTTTTT	CSVQINRGGEKLFF
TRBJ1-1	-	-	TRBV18	TGTGCCAGCTCACCGAGGATTACAGAGAACACTGAAGCTTTCTTT	CASSPRITENTEAFF
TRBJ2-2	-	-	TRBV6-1	TGTGCCGGCCGAGGAATACCCGGGGAGCTGTTTTTT	CAGRGIPGELFF
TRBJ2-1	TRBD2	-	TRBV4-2	TGTGCCAGCAGCCCGGGACTAGCGGGAGGGGTCTACAATGAGCAGTTCTTC	CASSPGLAGGVYNEQFF
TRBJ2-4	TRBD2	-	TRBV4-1	TGCGCCAGCAGCCAAGCCCCCCTAGCGGAACTAGCCAAAAACATTCAGTACTTC	CASSQAPLAELAKNIQYF
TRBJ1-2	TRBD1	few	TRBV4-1	TGCGCCAGCAGCCAAGGGACAGGCTCTAACTATGGCTACACCTTC	CASSQGTGSNYGYTF
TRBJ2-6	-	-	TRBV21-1	TGTGCCAGCAGCAAAGGGCCAGCCTCATCATACTCTGGGGCCAACGTCCTGACTTTC	CASSKGPASSYSGANVLTF
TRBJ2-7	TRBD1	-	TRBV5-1	TGCGCCAGCAGCTCATCCCGGGACAGGGGCTACGAGCAGTACTTC	CASSSSRDRGYEQYF
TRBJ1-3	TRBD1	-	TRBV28	TGTGCCAGCAGGACAGGGGCTGGAAACACCATATATTTT	CASRTGAGNTIYF
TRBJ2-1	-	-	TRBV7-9	TGTGCCAGCAGCTTAGCGTCATCCCTCTCCTACAATGAGCAGTTCTTC	CASSLASSLSYNEQFF
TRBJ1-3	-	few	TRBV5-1	TGCGCCAGCAGCTTGACGGGGCAGGGAAACACCATATATTTT	CASSLTGQGNTIYF
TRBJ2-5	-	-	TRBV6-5	TGTGCCAGCAGTTACAAACTAGTGGGGACCCAGTACTTC	CASSYKLVGTQYF
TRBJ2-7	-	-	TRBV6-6	TGTGCCAGCACCCCCGGGTTGTCTATTTCTTACGAGCAGTACTTC	CASTPGLSISYEQYF
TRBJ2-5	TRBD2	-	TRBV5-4	TGTGCCAGCAGCTTGATGTCTAGCGGGAGCCGTGAGACCCAGTACTTC	CASSLMSSGSRETQYF
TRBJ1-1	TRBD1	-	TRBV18	TGTGCCAGCTCACCACGGCAGGGGGCTGTAGACACTGAAGCTTTCTTT	CASSPRQGAVDTEAFF
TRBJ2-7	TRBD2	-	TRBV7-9	TGTGCCAGCAGCTCCGGACTAGCGGTCTACGAGCAGTACTTC	CASSSGLAVYEQYF
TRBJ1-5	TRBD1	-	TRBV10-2	TGCGCCAGCATATGGAGGCGGGACAGGGGGTGTGAGTGGAGCAATCAGCCCCAGCATTTT	CASIWRRDRGCEWSNQPQHF
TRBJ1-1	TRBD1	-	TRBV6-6	TGTGCCAGCAGTTACTCGGGACAGGGGATTGAAGCTTTCTTT	CASSYSGQGIEAFF
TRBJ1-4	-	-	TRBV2	-	CASSSSTGEKLFF
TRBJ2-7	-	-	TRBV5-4	TGTGCCAGCAGCTTGGTAAAAGGGCAGGGACCCGAGCAGTACTTC	CASSLVKGQGPEQYF
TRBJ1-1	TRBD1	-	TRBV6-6	TGTGCCAGCAGTTCGGTCGTTCTCCCAGGGGGCACTGAAGCTTTCTTT	CASSSVVLPGGTEAFF
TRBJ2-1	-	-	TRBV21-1	TGTGCCAGCAGCAAAGCTATGGACAGGGGCCACGGGAATGAGCAGTTCTTC	CASSKAMDRGHGNEQFF
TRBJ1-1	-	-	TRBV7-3	TGTGCCAGCAGCCCACAAGGGGGGACGGAAGGTTTCTTT	CASSPQGGTEGFF
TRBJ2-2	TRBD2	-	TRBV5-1	TGCGCCAGCAGCCCCCGGAGCGGGAGGTTGACCGGGGAGCTGTTTTTT	CASSPRSGRLTGELFF
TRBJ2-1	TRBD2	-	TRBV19	TGTGCCAGTAGTGACGGGAGGGGGTACAATGAGCAGTTCTTC	CASSDGRGYNEQFF
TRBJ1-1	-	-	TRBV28	TGTGCCAGCAGTTTACCGGGGGCGGGAGACACTGAAGCTTTCTTT	CASSLPGAGDTEAFF
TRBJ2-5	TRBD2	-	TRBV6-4	TGTGCCAGCAGTGACCCAAAGCGGCGGGAGGGCCGGGACGAGACCCAGTACTTC	CASSDPKRREGRDETQYF
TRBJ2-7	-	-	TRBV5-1	TGCGCCAGCAGCCTCCCCCGGGAGAAGCAGTACTTC	CASSLPREKQYF
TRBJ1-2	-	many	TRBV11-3	TGTGCCAGCAGCTTGAGGGAAGGCAGCTATGGCTACACCTTC	CASSLREGSYGYTF
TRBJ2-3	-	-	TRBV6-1	TGTGCCAGCAGTGTTCGGGACTCTTCGCCCGGCACTAGCAGCACAGATACGCAGTATTTT	CASSVRDSSPGTSSTDTQYF
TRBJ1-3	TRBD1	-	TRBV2	TGTGCCAGCAGCTACAGGGGCCCCTCTGGAAACACCATATATTTT	CASSYRGPSGNTIYF
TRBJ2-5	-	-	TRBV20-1	TGCAGTATGACCGGGAGCCAGACCCAGTACTTC	CSMTGSQTQYF